This passage covers 17 T cell receptor beta chains from one sample sequenced in a study of T cell responses to AZD1222 COVID-19 vaccine. TCRdb keeps only in-frame clones here, not all; method: immunoSEQ multiplex PCR. The data show tens of thousands of clones, with roughly 90% seen just once and under 35% held by the top ten. The sequences come from peripheral blood, collected 28 days after the second AZD1222 dose. Receptor source: an adult who received the AZD1222 COVID-19 vaccine.

The rearrangement links TRBV7-3 to TRBJ2-3; TRBD2 aligns across 9 bases. V was clipped by 3 bases and J by 0 bases; unmatched bases: 13. CDR1 is SGHTA, CDR2 FQGTGA, per germline. This CDR3 spans 19 amino acids. The CDR3 DNA sequence: TGTGCCAGCAGCTTCCTAGGCTTATTAGCGGGAGAGAGCACAGATACGCAGTATTTT. This codes for CASSFLGLLAGESTDTQYF.

This chain joins TRBV5-6 and TRBJ2-7; D uncertain. V was clipped by 1 base and J by 4 bases, with 15 bases between them. Germline-derived CDR1 and CDR2 are SGHDT and YYEEEE. This CDR3 contains 15 residues. The DNA of the CDR3 is TGTGCCAGCAGCTTGTCGGCTAGGCTGGATTACGAGCAGTACTTC. Translated: CASSLSARLDYEQYF. The full variable domain, rest sourced from reference TRBV5-6 and TRBJ2-7, is DAGVTQSPTHLIKTRGQQVTLRCSPKSGHDTVSWYQQALGQGPQFIFQYYEEEERQRGNFPDRFSGHQFPNYSSELNVNALLLGDSALYLCASSLSARLDYEQYFGPGTRLTVT.

As DNA, the CDR3 is TGTGCCAGCAGCTTAGGACTAGCGGGAGGTGAGCAGTTCTTC. Amino acid sequence: CASSLGLAGGEQFF. V gene TRBV7-2 combines with J gene TRBJ2-1; 13 bases are shared with TRBD2. Germline-derived CDR1 and CDR2 are SGHTA and FQGNSA. V was pared by 1 base and J by 9 bases, with 0 bases of the junction left unmatched. The CDR3 sequence is 14 residues long.

CDR3 nucleotide sequence: TGTGCCAGCAGCTCCCTGAGGGAGGATGAGCAGTTCTTC. This codes for CASSSLREDEQFF. The V and J genes are TRBV5-5 and TRBJ2-1, with D possibly TRBD2 on 6 matching bases. V was clipped by 3 bases and J by 8 bases, with 12 bases between them. Germline V gene sequence: CDR1 SGHKS, CDR2 YYEKEE (reference sequence). The CDR3 has 13 residues.

V and J are TRBV6-5 and TRBJ1-1; D unresolved. The CDR3 runs to 15 residues. Germline loops: CDR1 MNHEY, CDR2 SVGAGI. V was clipped by 0 bases and J by 0 bases, with 8 bases between them. Here the CDR3 DNA reads TGTGCCAGCAGTTACTCGTTTATCCTGAACACTGAAGCTTTCTTT. Its translation: CASSYSFILNTEAFF.

This chain links TRBV29-1 with TRBJ1-2; no firm D call. The germline CDR1 and CDR2 sequences are SQVTM and ANQGSEA. The V end was cut by 3 bases, the J end by 5 bases, with 10 bases between. The CDR3 extends over 12 amino acids. The CDR3 DNA reads as TGCAGCGTTGATTTCCGCCAGTATGGCTACACCTTC. It translates to CSVDFRQYGYTF.

The J gene is TRBJ2-7, the V gene TRBV14, with D perhaps TRBD2 (6 bases). The CDR3 is 15 amino acids. The germline V gene has CDR1 SGHDN and CDR2 FVKESK. V gave up 1 base and J gave up 11 bases, with 21 bases separating them. CDR3 amino acids: CASSQGSIAARKEYF. The CDR3, as DNA: TGTGCCAGCAGCCAAGGTTCGATAGCGGCCCGAAAGGAGTACTTC.

The V call is TRBV6-5, the J call TRBJ1-2; unclear D gene. V lost 6 bases and J lost 3, with 11 bases in between. The CDR3 is 13 residues long. Germline CDR1 is MNHEY and CDR2 is SVGAGI. The CDR3 here is CASSSGLHYGYTF. CDR3 nucleotide sequence: TGTGCCAGCAGCTCAGGTCTCCACTATGGCTACACCTTC.

This chain links TRBV20-1 with TRBJ2-2, with unresolved D. The length of the CDR3 is 11 residues. The germline V gene encodes CDR1 DFQATT and CDR2 SNEGSKA (reference sequence). Trimming pared 5 bases from V and 7 bases from J, leaving 8 bases between. This CDR3 reads CSAGSVGELFF. The CDR3 DNA reads TGCAGTGCTGGTAGTGTCGGGGAGCTGTTTTTT.

J is TRBJ2-6 and V is TRBV9; unclear D gene. V lost 3 bases and J 1 base, leaving 8 bases between the germline ends. Germline assignment: CDR1 SGDLS and CDR2 YYNGEE. This CDR3 is 15 amino acids long. The CDR3 protein is CASSGRPSGANVLTF. In DNA, the CDR3 is TGTGCCAGCAGCGGACGGCCTTCTGGGGCCAACGTCCTGACTTTC.

The chain couples TRBV7-6 to TRBJ2-7; 15 positions match TRBD2. The V segment lost 5 bases and the J segment 6 bases; nucleotides outside the gene matches: 11. The length of the CDR3 is 17 residues. Germline CDR1 SGHVS, CDR2 FNYEAQ. CDR3 in amino acids: CASSPTGLAGGNGEQYF. The DNA of the CDR3 is TGTGCCAGCAGCCCCACGGGACTAGCGGGAGGAAATGGCGAGCAGTACTTC.

This clone was observed a few times. This rearrangement joins TRBV4-2 to TRBJ2-1; 8 positions agree with TRBD2. The trim removed 0 bases at V and 10 bases at J, leaving 11 bases unmatched. There are 16 residues in the CDR3. Germline V lookup: CDR1 LGHNA, CDR2 YNFKEQ. The CDR3 loop reads CASSQDSGLAGGEQFF. CDR3 DNA sequence: TGTGCCAGCAGCCAAGATTCGGGGCTAGCGGGTGGGGAGCAGTTCTTC.

This clone was observed a few times. The DNA is omitted, as the CDR3 cannot be located on it reliably, and the CDR3 follows TCRdb's listing. The V call is TRBV21-1, the J call TRBJ1-3. TRBV21-1 is described as a pseudogene. The CDR3 is 19 residues long, counting both termini. CDR3 amino acids: CASRLVKGRTVGSGNTIYF.

This clone was counted between two and nine times. V and J are TRBV13 and TRBJ2-5; D ambiguous. This CDR3 has 12 amino acids. V was shortened by 1 base and J by 2 bases, with 2 bases between the two germline ends. The germline gives CDR1 PRHDT, CDR2 FYEKMQ (reference sequence). The CDR3 region is CASSLVQETQYF. CDR3 in DNA: TGTGCCAGCAGCTTAGTGCAAGAGACCCAGTACTTC.

The genes are TRBV7-8 and TRBJ1-2; the match to TRBD1 covers 9 bases. The V and J ends lost 3 bases and 1 base, in that order; junction bases with no gene match: 9. The CDR3 is 17 amino acids. Germline loops: CDR1 SGHVS, CDR2 FQNEAQ. The CDR3 DNA is TGTGCCAGCAGCTTGCCTAGGACAGGGGACATTAACTATGGCTACACCTTC. Residues: CASSLPRTGDINYGYTF. The whole variable domain, filled in from reference TRBV7-8 and TRBJ1-2, reads GAGVSQSPRYKVAKRGQDVALRCDPISGHVSLFWYQQALGQGPEFLTYFQNEAQLDKSGLPSDRFFAERPEGSVSTLKIQRTQQEDSAVYLCASSLPRTGDINYGYTFGSGTRLTVV.

The chain links TRBV25-1 to TRBJ2-7, with 10 positions matching TRBD1. The V gene's germline CDR1 is MGHDK and CDR2 SYGVNS. The length of the CDR3 is 17 residues. The ends lost 1 base at V and 3 bases at J; junction bases unmatched: 9. The CDR3 DNA reads TGTGCCAGCAGTGAATCTTCCAGCCGGACAGGGGGCTACGAGCAGTACTTC. Translation gives CASSESSSRTGGYEQYF.

J is TRBJ2-5 and V is TRBV25-1; no reliable D call. The germline V and J ends were trimmed by 4 bases and 4 bases, with 16 bases remaining between them. Germline V gene data show CDR1 as MGHDK and CDR2 as SYGVNS. The CDR3 has 15 residues. CDR3: CASSGPFKGRETQYF. For the CDR3, the DNA is TGTGCCAGCAGTGGCCCCTTTAAGGGCCGAGAGACCCAGTACTTC.